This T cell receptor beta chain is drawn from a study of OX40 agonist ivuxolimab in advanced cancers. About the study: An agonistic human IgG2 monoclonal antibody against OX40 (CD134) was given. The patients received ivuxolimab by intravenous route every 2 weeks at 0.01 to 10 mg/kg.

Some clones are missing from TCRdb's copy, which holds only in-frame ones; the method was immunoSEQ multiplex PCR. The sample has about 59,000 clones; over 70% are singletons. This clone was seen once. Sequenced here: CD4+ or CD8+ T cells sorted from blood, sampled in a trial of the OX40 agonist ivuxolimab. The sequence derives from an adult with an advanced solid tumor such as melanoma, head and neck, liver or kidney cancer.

The CDR3: CASSLSGATDTQYF. CDR3 in DNA: TGTGCCAGCAGTTTATCAGGGGCCACAGATACGCAGTATTTT. The V and J genes are TRBV27 and TRBJ2-3; possible D gene TRBD1, 5 bases. V shed 0 bases and J shed 2 bases, with 6 bases lying between them. The CDR3 has 14 residues. Germline V gene data show CDR1 as MNHEY and CDR2 as SMNVEV (reference sequence).